This record concerns one T cell receptor (beta chain) sequence. The antigen is not known. These data belong to a study of T cells in Graves' hyperthyroidism and ophthalmopathy. CDR3 length: 18 residues. Germline V CDR1 and CDR2: DFQATT, SNEGSKA (reference sequence). The V end lost 0 bases, the J end lost 0 bases, and 18 bases lay between the germline ends. General observations from the study: In validation, the model predicted ophthalmopathy. These predictions came a median roughly seven months before onset.

What was amplified from RNA transcripts were TCR beta CDR3 regions. Researchers ran a first-round RT-PCR on the TCR CDR3 using the HTBI primer set. TCRdb re-called the multiplex PCR reads through MiXCR, storing one row per CDR3 protein. Of some 250,000 distinct CDR3 sequences listed, about 15% were seen once; the top ten hold about an eighth. The sequenced material came from blood. The sequence was obtained from a woman in her thirties or forties with Graves' hyperthyroidism that later progressed to Graves' ophthalmopathy. The chain recombines TRBV20-1 with TRBJ1-3; D possibly corresponds to TRBD1 (6 bases). The CDR3 protein is CSAREGGQGQTSGNTIYF. The CDR3 nucleotides are TGCAGTGCTAGAGAAGGGGGGCAGGGTCAAACCTCTGGAAACACCATATATTTT.